These 16 T cell receptor beta chains were sequenced from one sample in a study of blood T cell repertoires in COVID-19. The repertoire was sequenced with immunoSEQ multiplex PCR; TCRdb's copy has only in-frame clones and lacks some. The sample has roughly 80,000 clones, around 88% seen once; the top ten hold more than 4.5%. Input material: peripheral blood. The receptors derive from a woman of 80 years or more with acute or convalescent COVID-19.

V is TRBV19 and J is TRBJ2-1, with TRBD2 matching 9 bases. Losses at the gene ends were 2 bases for V and 8 bases for J; bases not matched to a gene: 10. The CDR3 length is 16 residues. CDR1 LNHDA and CDR2 SQIVND come from the germline V gene (reference sequence). The CDR3 DNA follows: TGTGCCAGTAGTATACACGAAGGCGGGAGGGCCGATGAGCAGTTCTTC. This gives the protein CASSIHEGGRADEQFF.

The rearrangement joins TRBV20-1 to TRBJ2-3; D remains unclear. The germline V gene encodes CDR1 DFQATT and CDR2 SNEGSKA (reference sequence). V lost 7 bases to trimming and J lost 2 bases, with 7 bases between them. This CDR3 contains 11 residues. The CDR3 is CSGRITDTQYF. The CDR3 DNA is TGCAGTGGCAGGATCACAGATACGCAGTATTTT.

The V call is TRBV7-8, the J call TRBJ2-1; 8 nucleotides line up with TRBD2. Germline CDR1 reads SGHVS; CDR2 reads FQNEAQ. V lost 5 bases, J lost 9 bases, and 12 bases stayed unmatched. The CDR3 is 15 residues long. CDR3 in DNA: TGTGCCAGCAGCCCAACGGGACTAGGTTTTCCTGAGCAGTTCTTC. Amino acids: CASSPTGLGFPEQFF.

The chain's CDR3 is CASSIGTSGDTQYF. The CDR3 bases are TGTGCCAGCAGCATCGGGACTAGCGGAGATACGCAGTATTTT. The chain links TRBV9 to TRBJ2-3; 11 bases line up with TRBD2. Trimming at V came to 4 bases and at J to 5 bases, leaving 3 bases not matched to a gene. The germline V gene encodes CDR1 SGDLS and CDR2 YYNGEE. This CDR3 comprises 14 residues.

The genes are TRBV19 and TRBJ1-4; D gene uncertain. V lost 2 bases, J lost 6 bases, and 7 bases lay in between. There are 13 residues in the CDR3. Germline V lookup: CDR1 LNHDA, CDR2 SQIVND (reference sequence). Here the CDR3 reads CASSIRRDEKLFF. The DNA for the CDR3 is TGTGCCAGTAGTATAAGGAGGGATGAAAAACTGTTTTTT.

V gene TRBV19 combines with J gene TRBJ1-1; D is unclear. V lost 1 base and J 3 bases, leaving 9 bases between the germline ends. This CDR3 spans 14 amino acids. The germline V gene encodes CDR1 LNHDA and CDR2 SQIVND (reference sequence). The chain's CDR3 is CASSIAGMDTEAFF. CDR3 nucleotides: TGTGCCAGTAGTATAGCGGGGATGGACACTGAAGCTTTCTTT.

The rearrangement uses TRBV5-1 and TRBJ2-2, with a tentative D call TRBD1 (5 bases). CDR3 length equals 13 residues. V was pared by 3 bases and J by 6 bases, with 9 bases between. CDR1 and CDR2 (germline): SGHRS, YFSETQ. CDR3 DNA: TGCGCCAGCAGCTCCGACAGCTCCGGGGAGCTGTTTTTT. Residues: CASSSDSSGELFF.

The chain employs TRBV5-4 and TRBJ2-3; 7 bases align to TRBD1. The CDR3 length is 15 residues. J was trimmed by 0 bases and V by 4 bases; bases with no gene match: 5. CDR1 is SGHNT and CDR2 is YYREEE in the germline V gene (reference sequence). Written as DNA, the CDR3 is TGTGCCAGCAGCCCGACAGGGTCTAGCACAGATACGCAGTATTTT. Amino acids: CASSPTGSSTDTQYF.

The CDR3 region is CASSTSGSPTGELFF. DNA for the CDR3: TGTGCCAGCTCGACTAGCGGGAGTCCCACCGGGGAGCTGTTTTTT. The V call is TRBV2, the J call TRBJ2-2; 12 bases agree with TRBD2. The CDR3 extends over 15 amino acids. The germline CDR1 and CDR2 sequences are SNHLY and FYNNEI. V was clipped by 8 bases and J by 4 bases; unmatched bases: 5.

The V and J genes are TRBV30 and TRBJ2-5, with TRBD2 identical over 13 bases. The CDR3 consists of 16 residues. In germline, CDR1 is GTSNPN, CDR2 SVGIG (reference sequence). The trim removed 3 bases at V and 4 bases at J, leaving 8 bases unmatched. For the CDR3, the DNA is TGTGCCTGGAGAAGAAGGACTAGCGGGAGAAGAGAGACCCAGTACTTC. Translation gives CAWRRRTSGRRETQYF.

CDR3 bases: TGTGCCAGCAAACTGTGGGCAGGGGCCGATTCACCCCTCCACTTT. Translating it yields CASKLWAGADSPLHF. The V call is TRBV7-2, the J call TRBJ1-6, with D maybe TRBD1 (6 bases). V was trimmed by 7 bases and J by 8 bases, leaving 18 bases between them. Germline CDR1 and CDR2: SGHTA and FQGNSA. This CDR3 has 15 residues.

The chain carries TRBV2 and TRBJ1-4; a possible D gene is TRBD1 (6 bases). V was shortened by 7 bases and J by 7 bases, with 16 bases between the two germline ends. CDR3 length equals 14 residues. Germline loops: CDR1 SNHLY, CDR2 FYNNEI. CDR3 region: CASKLTGTGEKLFF. CDR3 coding DNA: TGTGCCAGCAAGCTAACAGGGACGGGTGAAAAACTGTTTTTT.

The J gene is TRBJ1-6, the V gene TRBV5-1; 8 positions match TRBD1. This CDR3 has 14 residues. The trim removed 0 bases at V and 7 bases at J, leaving 0 bases unmatched. The germline V gene encodes CDR1 SGHRS and CDR2 YFSETQ. CDR3 region: CASSLGTGNSPLHF. The CDR3 bases are TGCGCCAGCAGCTTGGGGACAGGGAATTCACCCCTCCACTTT.

The V call is TRBV9, the J call TRBJ2-7, with a tentative D call TRBD1 (5 bases). Trimming cost V 0 bases and J 0 bases, with 10 bases left between them. The germline V gene has CDR1 SGDLS and CDR2 YYNGEE. The CDR3 is 15 residues long. The CDR3 DNA reads as TGTGCCAGCAGCGTAGGGGGCACCATCTCCTACGAGCAGTACTTC. Protein product: CASSVGGTISYEQYF.

The J gene is TRBJ1-4, the V gene TRBV29-1, with D unclear. CDR3 length equals 12 residues. V lost 4 bases to trimming and J lost 3 bases, with 6 bases between them. Germline CDR1 SQVTM, CDR2 ANQGSEA. The CDR3 DNA is TGCAGCGTTGCTGGGCCTAATGAAAAACTGTTTTTT. Its translation: CSVAGPNEKLFF.

V is TRBV7-3 and J is TRBJ2-6; D call uncertain. V gave up 5 bases and J gave up 2 bases, with 16 bases separating them. The CDR3 loop spans 17 amino acids. The V gene's germline CDR1 is SGHTA and CDR2 FQGTGA. CDR3 sequence: CASSIPRPGAGANVLTF. The CDR3, as DNA: TGTGCCAGCAGCATACCCCGTCCGGGTGCTGGGGCCAACGTCCTGACTTTC.